This T cell receptor beta chain came from a study of T cell responses to AZD1222 COVID-19 vaccine. Points from the study as a whole: Two AZD1222 doses significantly raised spike-specific TCR breadth and depth over controls. Clonal diversity was possibly underestimated, and the donors were mostly white British, with more females. There were vaccine-associated CD4 TCRs across spike, dominant at 160-218 and 743-854.

This clone was counted once. What it recognizes is unknown. This CDR3 comprises 16 residues. Germline V gene sequence: CDR1 SGHAT, CDR2 FQNNGV. V was clipped by 1 base and J by 2 bases; unmatched bases: 2. Libraries were prepared by immunoSEQ multiplex PCR; TCRdb keeps only in-frame clonotypes and omits some of them. The sample carries 90,000 to 120,000 clones, 85% to 95% recorded once. Sequences were derived from peripheral blood, sampled 28 days after the second AZD1222 dose. The sequence was obtained from an adult who received the AZD1222 COVID-19 vaccine. The gene calls are TRBV11-2 and TRBJ1-4; 9 bases are shared with TRBD1. The CDR3 bases are TGTGCCAGCAGCTTAGCGGACAGGGGCACTAATGAAAAACTGTTTTTT. Its protein is CASSLADRGTNEKLFF.